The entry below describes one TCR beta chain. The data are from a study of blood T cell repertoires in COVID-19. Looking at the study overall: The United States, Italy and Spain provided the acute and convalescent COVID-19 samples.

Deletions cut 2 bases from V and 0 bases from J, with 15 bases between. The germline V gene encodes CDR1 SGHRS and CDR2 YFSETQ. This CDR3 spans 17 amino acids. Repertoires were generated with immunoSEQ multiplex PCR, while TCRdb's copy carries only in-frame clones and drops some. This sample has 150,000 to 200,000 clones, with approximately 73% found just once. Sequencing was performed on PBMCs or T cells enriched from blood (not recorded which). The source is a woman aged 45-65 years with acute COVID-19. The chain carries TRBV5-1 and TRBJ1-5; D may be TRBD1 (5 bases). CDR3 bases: TGCGCCAGCAGCTTAGCGACAGAGATTAATAGCAATCAGCCCCAGCATTTT. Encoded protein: CASSLATEINSNQPQHF.